What follows are 30 T cell receptor beta chains derived from one specimen sequenced in a study of blood T cells in healthy people across ages. A second PCR of about 7 to 12 cycles used a sample-barcoded 5' primer and a J-beta primer mix. TCRdb analysed the 5' RACE reads with MiXCR anew, one entry per CDR3 protein. The profile shows about 970,000 distinct CDR3 sequences, just over 50% of them singletons. Sequencing was performed on blood. The receptors shown here come from a woman aged 60-75 years in good health.

The chain combines TRBV20-1 with TRBJ2-1; 8 nucleotides line up with TRBD2. The CDR3 covers 14 residues. Germline values: CDR1 DFQATT, CDR2 SNEGSKA (reference sequence). Germline trimming cut 1 base from V and 13 bases from J; bases unmatched to any gene: 12. CDR3 loop: CSARGLATYKEQFF. The CDR3 bases are TGCAGTGCTAGAGGACTAGCGACCTACAAGGAACAGTTCTTC.

In this sample, this clonotype turned up a few times. The chain combines TRBV4-1 with TRBJ1-5; D gene uncertain. The CDR3 extends over 14 amino acids. V was trimmed by 0 bases and J by 4 bases, leaving 7 bases between them. Germline V lookup: CDR1 MGHRA, CDR2 YSYEKL. CDR3 region: CASSQDLGNQPQHF. Written as DNA, the CDR3 is TGCGCCAGCAGCCAAGATCTAGGGAATCAGCCCCAGCATTTT.

The chain couples TRBV7-2 to TRBJ2-7; 7 bases are shared with TRBD2. Trimming at V came to 0 bases and at J to 3 bases, leaving 5 bases not matched to a gene. This CDR3 has 15 amino acids. CDR1 SGHTA and CDR2 FQGNSA come from the germline V gene. The CDR3: CASSLARSGIYEQYF. The CDR3 coding sequence is TGTGCCAGCAGCTTAGCACGGAGCGGGATCTACGAGCAGTACTTC.

The rearrangement joins TRBV12-3 or TRBV12-4 to TRBJ1-5, with 11 nucleotides matching TRBD1. V gave up 8 bases and J gave up 1 base; unmatched junction bases: 10. This CDR3 spans 17 amino acids. CDR3 bases: TGTGCCAGCCAATCCCTCCGGGACAGGGGGAGCAATCAGCCCCAGCATTTT. Protein: CASQSLRDRGSNQPQHF.

V gene TRBV11-2 combines with J gene TRBJ2-3; D may be TRBD1 or TRBD2 (5 bases each). The CDR3 consists of 15 residues. Trimming shortened V by 2 bases and J by 6 bases, and 15 bases separated the two germline ends. The germline gives CDR1 SGHAT, CDR2 FQNNGV. The CDR3 coding sequence is TGTGCCAGCAGCTTAAGAGGGGTAAGGTCGGATACGCAGTATTTT. Protein product: CASSLRGVRSDTQYF.

This sequence joins TRBV7-6 and TRBJ1-1; D possibly corresponds to TRBD1 (6 bases). V gave up 5 bases and J gave up 12 bases, with 13 bases separating them. The CDR3 consists of 11 residues. Germline values: CDR1 SGHVS, CDR2 FNYEAQ. DNA of the CDR3: TGTGCCAGCAGCATGGGGGGGCTGACTTTCTTT. Translating gives CASSMGGLTFF.

The gene calls are TRBV25-1 and TRBJ2-7; tentative D call: TRBD2 (5 bases). V lost 3 bases to trimming and J lost 9 bases, with 12 bases between them. The CDR3 contains 12 residues. Germline-derived CDR1 and CDR2 are MGHDK and SYGVNS. The CDR3 coding sequence is TGTGCCAGCAGTGACGACACCCGGGGGCAGTACTTC. This gives the protein CASSDDTRGQYF.

Only a few counts were recorded for this clonotype. CDR3 residues: CSGRSNPTAYYEQYF. In nucleotides, the CDR3 is TGCAGTGGCCGAAGTAACCCCACGGCGTACTACGAGCAGTACTTC. The chain is built from TRBV20-1 and TRBJ2-7, with D unclear. Germline CDR1 and CDR2: DFQATT and SNEGSKA (reference sequence). This CDR3 region has 15 residues. The V and J ends lost 7 bases and 3 bases respectively, with 22 bases between them.

This clonotype was counted a single time. The rearrangement uses TRBV20-1 and TRBJ2-3; 12 nucleotides match TRBD2. The CDR3 has 15 amino acids. The V gene end was trimmed by 3 bases and the J gene end by 2 bases; junction bases not matched to a gene: 3. In germline, CDR1 is DFQATT, CDR2 SNEGSKA (reference sequence). The CDR3 nucleotides are TGCAGTGCTAGTCGGACTAGCGGGAACACAGATACGCAGTATTTT. It codes for CSASRTSGNTDTQYF.

The chain joins TRBV18 to TRBJ1-2, with 8 bases identical to TRBD1. The CDR3 runs to 16 residues. V lost 4 bases to trimming and J lost 3 bases; unmatched junction nucleotides: 10. CDR1 KGHSH and CDR2 LQKENI come from the germline V gene. The CDR3 nucleotides are TGTGCCAGCTCACTAGGACAGGGAAGAGGGGACTATGGCTACACCTTC. This gives the protein CASSLGQGRGDYGYTF.

A remark on this clonotype: A junction boundary mismatches the germline segment, possibly from a read error. V is TRBV11-2 and J is TRBJ2-1, with 7 bases identical to TRBD1. The CDR3 spans 14 residues. Germline CDR1 SGHAT, CDR2 FQNNGV. This chain's CDR3 is CASSLVQGVNEQFF. The CDR3 DNA reads as TGTGCCAGCAGCTTAGTTCAGGGGGTAAATGAGCAGTTCTTT.

A remark on this clonotype: This could be a read error, since a much larger clone is one nucleotide away. The chain joins TRBV3-1 to TRBJ1-5; a possible D gene is TRBD1 (6 bases). This CDR3 has 14 residues. CDR1 and CDR2 from the germline V gene are LGHDT and YNNKEL (reference sequence). The CDR3 DNA follows: TGTGCCAGCAGCCACAGGGGAAGCAATCAGTCCCAGCATTTT. Amino acids: CASSHRGSNQSQHF.

The chain couples TRBV5-1 to TRBJ2-7; D is tentatively TRBD1 or TRBD2 (5 bases each). Germline CDR1 reads SGHRS; CDR2 reads YFSETQ. CDR3 length: 16 amino acids. V gave up 5 bases and J gave up 0 bases, with 18 bases separating them. CDR3 region: CASREPGRTSSYEQYF. The CDR3, as DNA: TGCGCCAGCAGGGAACCGGGACGTACGAGCTCCTACGAGCAGTACTTC.

This clonotype has just a few counts. The J gene is TRBJ2-5, the V gene TRBV7-9; 7 bases fit TRBD1. J was trimmed by 7 bases and V by 5 bases; bases with no gene match: 22. The CDR3 runs to 18 residues. Looked up from germline, CDR1 is SEHNR and CDR2 is FQNEAQ (reference sequence). CDR3 coding DNA: TGTGCCAGCAGCCTCACCCCAACCAAAGACAGGGCAGATGGGACCCAGTACTTC. Protein: CASSLTPTKDRADGTQYF.

The chain has TRBV6-5 and TRBJ2-7; 8 bases are a match to TRBD2. The CDR3 runs 15 residues. Losses at the gene ends were 2 bases for V and 4 bases for J; bases not matched to a gene: 7. Germline CDR1 MNHEY, CDR2 SVGAGI. CDR3 DNA: TGTGCCAGCAGTTACGGGTCCGGGAGGGGGTACGAGCAGTACTTC. This codes for CASSYGSGRGYEQYF.

The CDR3 loop reads CASSIHRADRPNTGELFF. CDR3 DNA sequence: TGTGCCAGCAGCATTCATCGGGCAGATCGACCGAACACCGGGGAGCTGTTTTTT. The chain uses TRBV28 and TRBJ2-2; D remains ambiguous. V dropped 6 bases and J dropped 0 bases, with 20 bases sitting between them. The CDR3 has 18 amino acids. Per germline, CDR1 MDHEN and CDR2 SYDVKM.

CDR3 nucleotide sequence: TGCAGTCCCAGGGGGGGGACAGGTCTCTACGAGCAGTACTTC. Amino acid sequence: CSPRGGTGLYEQYF. The chain uses TRBV20-1 and TRBJ2-7; tentatively, D is TRBD1 (8 bases). The CDR3 contains 14 residues. The V end lost 8 bases, the J end lost 3 bases, and 20 bases lay between the germline ends. Germline V gene data show CDR1 as DFQATT and CDR2 as SNEGSKA (reference sequence).

V usage is TRBV25-1 and J usage is TRBJ1-2; no definite D call. The CDR3 totals 14 residues. Per the germline V gene, CDR1 is MGHDK and CDR2 is SYGVNS. The germline V and J ends were trimmed by 5 bases and 9 bases, with 19 bases remaining between them. The CDR3 nucleotides are TGTGCCAGCAGTATTACTGGCGGAATCGGTCGCTACACCTTC. Amino acid sequence: CASSITGGIGRYTF.

V and J are TRBV27 and TRBJ2-7; D is undetermined. Germline V lookup: CDR1 MNHEY, CDR2 SMNVEV (reference sequence). V dropped 5 bases and J dropped 4 bases, with 15 bases sitting between them. CDR3 length equals 14 residues. Here the CDR3 reads CASSPTANGYEQYF. The DNA for the CDR3 is TGTGCCAGCAGTCCGACGGCTAATGGTTACGAGCAGTACTTC.

V and J are TRBV11-2 and TRBJ2-3; 11 nucleotides match TRBD2. CDR1 is SGHAT and CDR2 is FQNNGV in the germline V gene. There are 18 residues in the CDR3. The junction had 8 bases not matched to a gene; V was cut back by 1 base and J by 2 bases. The CDR3 sequence is CASSLAPGLAEFTDTQYF. The DNA of the CDR3 is TGTGCCAGCAGCTTAGCCCCGGGACTAGCGGAGTTCACAGATACGCAGTATTTT.

The chain couples TRBV7-6 to TRBJ1-1; TRBD1 matches 8 bases. V trimming: 5 bases; J trimming: 0 bases; junction bases outside the gene matches: 5. This CDR3 is built from 15 residues. Germline V gene lookup returns CDR1 SGHVS and CDR2 FNYEAQ. The CDR3 reads CASSLTQGVNTEAFF. The CDR3 DNA reads as TGTGCCAGCAGCCTGACACAGGGGGTGAACACTGAAGCTTTCTTT.

The J gene is TRBJ1-5, the V gene TRBV20-1; D remains unclear. Germline lookup yields CDR1 DFQATT and CDR2 SNEGSKA (reference sequence). This CDR3 spans 11 amino acids. V dropped 4 bases and J dropped 9 bases, with 10 bases sitting between them. The CDR3 region is CSATGLGPQHF. The DNA for the CDR3 is TGCAGTGCTACTGGGTTGGGGCCCCAGCATTTT.

This clonotype was seen only a few times. The chain recombines TRBV7-2 with TRBJ1-6; tentative D call: TRBD1 (6 bases). Trimming cost V 2 bases and J 11 bases, with 16 bases left between them. In germline, CDR1 is SGHTA, CDR2 FQGNSA. The CDR3 has 15 residues. CDR3 sequence (DNA): TGTGCCAGCAGCTTACCCGGTTTCAGGGGTGCACCCCTCCACTTT. Its protein is CASSLPGFRGAPLHF.

With respect to this clonotype: This CDR3 is missing its conserved last phenylalanine or tryptophan, likely due to a read error. The chain has TRBV4-2 and TRBJ1-5; 8 positions agree with TRBD1. CDR3 length equals 16 residues. J lost 2 bases, V lost 2 bases, and 5 bases had no gene match. CDR1 is LGHNA and CDR2 is YNFKEQ in the germline V gene. The CDR3 region has the DNA TGTGCCAGCAGCCAATCCGGACAGGGACGCAATCAGCCCCAGCATTAT. Translated: CASSQSGQGRNQPQHY.

Notes on this clonotype: An end of the junction differs from the germline gene, which may be a read error. V and J are TRBV7-9 and TRBJ1-2; unclear D gene. The CDR3 loop spans 13 amino acids. The germline CDR1 and CDR2 sequences are SEHNR and FQNEAQ (reference sequence). Here the CDR3 DNA reads TGTGCCAGCAGCTTGGTCACCTACTATGGCTGCACCTTC. Protein sequence: CASSLVTYYGCTF.

The chain joins TRBV5-1 to TRBJ1-2; TRBD1 matches 7 bases. The germline gives CDR1 SGHRS, CDR2 YFSETQ. V lost 0 bases, J lost 4 bases, and 9 bases stayed unmatched. The CDR3 runs 16 residues. The CDR3 sequence is CASSLAVGGGSYGYTF. The CDR3 nucleotides are TGCGCCAGCAGCTTGGCGGTAGGAGGGGGCTCCTATGGCTACACCTTC. Looking up the rest from reference TRBV5-1 and TRBJ1-2 gives the full variable domain: KAGVTQTPRYLIKTRGQQVTLSCSPISGHRSVSWYQQTPGQGLQFLFEYFSETQRNKGNFPGRFSGRQFSNSRSEMNVSTLELGDSALYLCASSLAVGGGSYGYTFGSGTRLTVV.

The rearrangement joins TRBV5-6 to TRBJ2-7, with 10 positions matching TRBD2. CDR1 and CDR2 from the germline V gene are SGHDT and YYEEEE. This CDR3 contains 12 residues. V was clipped by 5 bases and J by 11 bases; unmatched bases: 7. The CDR3 nucleotides read TGTGCCAGCAGTCGGACTAGCGGCACTGAGTACTTC. It specifies CASSRTSGTEYF.

This clonotype has ten or more counts. The chain couples TRBV20-1 to TRBJ2-1; D ambiguous. Germline assignment: CDR1 DFQATT and CDR2 SNEGSKA (reference sequence). V dropped 0 bases and J dropped 11 bases, with 20 bases sitting between them. This CDR3 has 15 amino acids. In DNA form, the CDR3 reads TGCAGTGCTAGAGATATAGGGAAAGGTACCAAGCAGCAGTTCTTC. Its translation is CSARDIGKGTKQQFF.

This clonotype was recorded a few times. V and J are TRBV11-2 and TRBJ2-7; tentative D call: TRBD2 (6 bases). This CDR3 is built from 14 residues. V gave up 3 bases and J gave up 0 bases, with 9 bases separating them. CDR1 SGHAT and CDR2 FQNNGV come from the germline V gene. This chain's CDR3 is CASSFFGSSYEQYF. In nucleotides, the CDR3 is TGTGCCAGCAGCTTCTTCGGGAGCTCCTACGAGCAGTACTTC.

This rearrangement joins TRBV2 to TRBJ1-6; D uncertain. Trimming pared 8 bases from V and 7 bases from J, leaving 12 bases between. This CDR3 region has 13 residues. Per the germline V gene, CDR1 is SNHLY and CDR2 is FYNNEI. CDR3 protein: CASLYRLNSPLHF. Written as DNA, the CDR3 is TGTGCCAGCTTGTACCGGTTGAATTCACCCCTCCACTTT.